This TCR beta chain was sequenced during a study of cytomegalovirus exposure and HLA in healthy donors. Study findings and constraints: Reportedly, diagnosis of cytomegalovirus status by the classifier showed high specificity and sensitivity. Within a later analysis, the majority of CMV-associated TCR beta chains appeared HLA-restricted.

Germline CDR1 reads MNHEY; CDR2 reads SVGAGI. With 5 bases removed from V and 9 bases from J, the gap between germline ends came to 14 bases. CDR3 length: 13 residues. The PCR ran on 60 Vbeta and 13 Jbeta primers. TCRdb keeps only in-frame clones here, not all; method: immunoSEQ multiplex PCR. The sample has approximately 140,000 clones, roughly 80% seen once. Concerning this clone: Its antigen remains unidentified.

The chain employs TRBV6-5 and TRBJ1-3, with no clear D. Specimen: PBMCs. The source of this sequence is a man aged 35-49 years in good health and CMV-seropositive. CDR3 in DNA: TGTGCCAGCAGTGCGCCCGCGAGTAGCACCATATATTTT. It specifies CASSAPASSTIYF.